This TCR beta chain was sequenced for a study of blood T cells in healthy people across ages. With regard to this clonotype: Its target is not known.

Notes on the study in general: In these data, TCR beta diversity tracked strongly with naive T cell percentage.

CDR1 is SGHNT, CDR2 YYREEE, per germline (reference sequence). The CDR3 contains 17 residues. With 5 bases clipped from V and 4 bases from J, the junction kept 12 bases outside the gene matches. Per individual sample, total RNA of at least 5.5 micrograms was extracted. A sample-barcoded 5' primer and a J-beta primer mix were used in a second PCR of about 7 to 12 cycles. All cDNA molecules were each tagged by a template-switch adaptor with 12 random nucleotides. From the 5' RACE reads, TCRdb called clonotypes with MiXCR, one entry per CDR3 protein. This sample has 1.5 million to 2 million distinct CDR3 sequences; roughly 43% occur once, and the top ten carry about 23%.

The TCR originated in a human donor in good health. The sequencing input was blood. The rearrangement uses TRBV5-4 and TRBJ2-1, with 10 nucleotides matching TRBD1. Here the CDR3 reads CASSPQIGTGVYNEQFF. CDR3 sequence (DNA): TGTGCCAGCAGTCCTCAAATCGGGACAGGGGTTTACAATGAGCAGTTCTTC.